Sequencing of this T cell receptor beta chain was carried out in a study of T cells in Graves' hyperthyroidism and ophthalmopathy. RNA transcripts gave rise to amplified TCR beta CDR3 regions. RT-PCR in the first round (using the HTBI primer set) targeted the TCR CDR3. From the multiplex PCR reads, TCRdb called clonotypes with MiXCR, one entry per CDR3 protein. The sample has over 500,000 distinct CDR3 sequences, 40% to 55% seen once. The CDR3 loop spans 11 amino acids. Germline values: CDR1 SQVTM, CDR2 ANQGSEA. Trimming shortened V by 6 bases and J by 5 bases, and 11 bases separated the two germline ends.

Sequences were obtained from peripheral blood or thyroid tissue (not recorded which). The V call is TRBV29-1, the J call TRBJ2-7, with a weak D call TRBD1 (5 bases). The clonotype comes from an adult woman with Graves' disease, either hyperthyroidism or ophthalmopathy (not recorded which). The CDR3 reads CSVGQGNEQYF. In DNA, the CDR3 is TGCAGCGTGGGGCAGGGAAACGAGCAGTACTTC.